The subject of this entry is one TCR beta chain. Its cognate antigen has yet to be identified. It has no much larger one-base neighbor in the sample; base qualities were not kept. A case-control design nested within a healthcare worker cohort in London, UK, was used, with weekly nasopharyngeal swab PCR tests and blood sampling performed. Healthcare workers were recruited between 23 and 31 March 2020, during the week of the UK lockdown, and were followed weekly for up to about 15 weeks. This entry comes from a study of early T cells in non-severe SARS-CoV-2 infection (dated by TCRdb to about 2021). For the study in its entirety: Because TCR sequencing relied on bulk RNA taken from unsorted whole blood, pairing of alpha and beta chains was not possible. What the work shows at the level of the full study, not this receptor alone: VDJdb matching was skewed toward anti-spike CD8 responses and likely underestimated virus-specific expansions by missing private and CD4 specificities.

The germline ends are 13 bases apart after V is trimmed by 4 bases and J by 3 bases. The germline V gene (reference sequence) provides CDR1 SEHNR and CDR2 FQNEAQ. Including cysteine and phenylalanine, the CDR3 has 14 amino acids. Of the read, only the CDR3 DNA is kept; its 42 bases are in frame from base 1. Libraries were made using 5' RACE. Sequencing used a NextSeq 500. To correct for sequencing error and PCR bias, the TCR library protocol tagged individual cDNA molecules with unique molecular identifiers. Both TCR alpha and beta chains were sequenced, and tight co-correlation was observed between alpha and beta sequence abundances in each sample. In the source study's methods: Decombinator V4 was used to annotate the V gene, J gene and CDR3 of the TCR sequences. TCRs were defined as expanded if a significant change between any two time points was detected under a Poisson model with p below 0.0001. TCR abundances were normalised to the total number of TCRs sequenced in each sample and reported as counts per million. TRAV1-2 paired with TRAJ12, TRAJ20 or TRAJ33 defined MAIT TCRs, while TRAV10 paired with TRAJ18 defined iNKT TCRs. VDJdb, accessed 1 November 2021, was searched for CMV, EBV and SARS-CoV-2 annotated TCRs, excluding TCRs annotated for multiple antigens. TCRdb redid the processing of the public reads, applying fastp at Q25 and MiXCR, and retained in-frame beta chains. CDR3 protein duplicates are merged, each entry listing the most common genes and DNA. TCRdb's processing, not the authors', yielded these V and J calls. The sample table lists approximately 77,000 distinct CDR3 sequences, about a sixth of them with a count of one. The ten largest make up 9.5% to 15% of the sample.

The specimen sequenced was whole blood. This TCR came from an adult who was a healthcare worker with PCR-confirmed SARS-CoV-2 infection or an uninfected control (not recorded which). The V gene is TRBV7-9 and the J gene is TRBJ2-7; the D gene is perhaps TRBD1, from 6 matching bases. The CDR3 in this case is CASSSSHRDYEQYF. The DNA reads TGTGCCAGCAGCTCTTCCCACAGGGACTACGAGCAGTACTTC.